A single sample is the source of the 12 T cell receptor beta chains below, sequenced in a study of CD8 T cells in ankylosing spondylitis. Overall study results and limits: Characteristic, it appeared, of ankylosing spondylitis blood was a TCR beta motif of roughly 8 highly homologous variants.

TCRdb fed the 5' RACE reads into MiXCR, producing one record per CDR3 protein. The sample has around 91,000 distinct CDR3 sequences; just under 9% are singletons. The antigens of these receptors remain unknown. The sample consisted of blood, either unsorted or a sorted T cell fraction (not recorded which). The receptors were sampled from a male donor with ankylosing spondylitis.

This clonotype was counted a few times. The junction shows a germline mismatch at one end, possibly a read error. This chain joins TRBV7-6 and TRBJ2-1, with D unclear. Per the germline V gene, CDR1 is SGHVS and CDR2 is FNYEAQ. This CDR3 contains 12 residues. CDR3 amino acids: CASSLVLNELFF. The CDR3 DNA sequence: TGTGCCAGCAGCTTAGTCCTCAATGAGCTGTTCTTC.

This sequence joins TRBV25-1 and TRBJ2-1; D ambiguous. V lost 0 bases and J 6 bases, leaving 9 bases between the germline ends. CDR3 size: 14 residues. Germline V lookup: CDR1 MGHDK, CDR2 SYGVNS. CDR3 amino acids: CASSEYAGGNEQFF. The CDR3, as DNA: TGTGCCAGCAGTGAATATGCAGGTGGCAATGAGCAGTTCTTC.

The chain links TRBV5-4 to TRBJ2-7; D is undetermined. Trimming cost V 0 bases and J 3 bases, with 7 bases left between them. Per germline, CDR1 SGHNT and CDR2 YYREEE (reference sequence). CDR3 length: 13 amino acids. In DNA, the CDR3 is TGTGCCAGCAGCTTGGGACCGGACTACGAGCAGTACGTC. Translation: CASSLGPDYEQYV.

This clonotype was counted at least ten times. This CDR3 is CASSLLAGDQETQYF. For the CDR3, the DNA is TGCGCCAGCAGCTTGCTAGCGGGGGACCAAGAGACCCAGTACTTC. The chain has TRBV4-1 and TRBJ2-5; 10 nucleotides agree with TRBD2. The junction had 3 bases not matched to a gene; V was cut back by 5 bases and J by 0 bases. CDR3 length: 15 amino acids. Germline loops: CDR1 MGHRA, CDR2 YSYEKL.

Only a few counts were recorded for this clonotype. V is TRBV27 and J is TRBJ1-5; D is unresolved. Trimming removed 2 bases at V and 7 bases at J, with 12 bases between. The CDR3 length is 14 residues. Germline V gene sequence: CDR1 MNHEY, CDR2 SMNVEV (reference sequence). The CDR3 DNA follows: TGTGCCAGCAGTTTACTAGGGTCGGGACAGCCCCAGCATTTT. As protein: CASSLLGSGQPQHF.

This clonotype was observed many times. The V gene is TRBV7-8, the J gene TRBJ2-1, with TRBD2 matching 10 bases. CDR3 length: 16 residues. Germline loops: CDR1 SGHVS, CDR2 FQNEAQ. V lost 2 bases and J lost 6; bases outside the gene matches: 7. CDR3 in DNA: TGTGCCAGCAGCTTACCTCGGATAGCGGGGGGCAATGAGCAGTTCTTC. Its protein is CASSLPRIAGGNEQFF.

This clonotype was detected ten times or more. The genes are TRBV29-1 and TRBJ2-1; 13 bases match TRBD2. CDR3 length equals 15 residues. Germline V CDR1 and CDR2: SQVTM, ANQGSEA. The trim removed 6 bases at V and 3 bases at J, leaving 5 bases unmatched. The CDR3 spells CSVRTSGSIYNEQFF. In DNA, the CDR3 is TGCAGCGTGAGGACTAGCGGGAGTATCTACAATGAGCAGTTCTTC.

This chain connects TRBV27 to TRBJ1-3, with D perhaps matching TRBD1 (6 bases). V gave up 6 bases and J gave up 2 bases, with 17 bases separating them. This CDR3 comprises 16 residues. Germline loops: CDR1 MNHEY, CDR2 SMNVEV (reference sequence). The CDR3 DNA reads TGTGCCAGCAGCAAAAACGCAGGGGATGCTGGAAACACCATATATTTT. Protein product: CASSKNAGDAGNTIYF.

At least ten counts were recorded for this clonotype. The chain links TRBV20-1 to TRBJ2-7; possible D gene TRBD1, 5 bases. The CDR3 is made up of 13 amino acids. Trimming left V 6 bases short and J 1 base short, with 13 bases between. The germline gives CDR1 DFQATT, CDR2 SNEGSKA (reference sequence). The CDR3 nucleotides read TGCAGTGCCCGCCCAGGGTGGTCCTACGAGCAGTACTTC. Translated, it gives CSARPGWSYEQYF.

The CDR3 loop is CSARDFRTSGPSYNEQFF. The CDR3 nucleotides read TGCAGTGCTAGAGATTTTAGGACTAGCGGGCCGTCCTACAATGAGCAGTTCTTC. The chain carries TRBV20-1 and TRBJ2-1; 11 bases match TRBD2. This CDR3 is 18 amino acids long. Unmatched junction bases numbered 8, after V lost 0 bases and J lost 1 base. Germline values: CDR1 DFQATT, CDR2 SNEGSKA (reference sequence).

There are a few counts of this clonotype. CDR3 coding DNA: TGTGCCAGTAGCGGGAGGTTCACAGATACGCAGTATTTT. It yields the protein CASSGRFTDTQYF. The chain combines TRBV12-3 or TRBV12-4 with TRBJ2-3, with 10 bases that match TRBD2. The CDR3 extends over 13 amino acids. V gave up 9 bases and J gave up 2 bases; unmatched junction bases: 2.

The rearrangement joins TRBV24-1 to TRBJ1-1; the D is unclear. The CDR3 runs to 13 residues. CDR1 KGHDR and CDR2 SFDVKD come from the germline V gene. V dropped 5 bases and J dropped 3 bases, with 9 bases sitting between them. CDR3 sequence reads: CATSVGGDTEAFF. The CDR3 DNA follows: TGTGCCACCAGTGTCGGCGGGGACACTGAAGCTTTCTTT.